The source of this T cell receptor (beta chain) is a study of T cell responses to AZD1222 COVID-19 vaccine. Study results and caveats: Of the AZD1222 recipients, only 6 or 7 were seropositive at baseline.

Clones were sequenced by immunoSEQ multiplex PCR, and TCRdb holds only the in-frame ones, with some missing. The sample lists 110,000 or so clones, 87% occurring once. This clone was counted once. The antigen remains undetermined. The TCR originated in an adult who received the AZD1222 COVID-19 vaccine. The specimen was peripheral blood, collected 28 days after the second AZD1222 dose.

CDR3 protein: CASTTTGGASGELFF. CDR3 sequence (DNA): TGTGCCAGCACCACGACAGGGGGCGCGTCCGGGGAGCTGTTTTTT. This sequence joins TRBV9 and TRBJ2-2; TRBD1 matches at 10 bases. The V gene end was trimmed by 6 bases and the J gene end by 6 bases; junction bases not matched to a gene: 8. The CDR3 runs 15 residues. Germline CDR1 is SGDLS and CDR2 is YYNGEE.